This T cell receptor (beta chain) is drawn from a study of blood T cells in healthy people across ages. V gave up 1 base and J gave up 0 bases, with 16 bases separating them. Germline assignment: CDR1 SGHTA and CDR2 FQGNSA. The CDR3 runs 18 residues. Study outcomes and limitations: There was a strong correlation between TCR beta diversity and naive T cell percentage.

Sample-barcoded 5' priming and a J-beta primer mix drove a second PCR of roughly 6 to 12 cycles. TCRdb passed the 5' RACE reads through MiXCR, listing each CDR3 protein once. The sample includes 1.5 million to 2 million distinct CDR3 sequences, about two fifths of them seen just once. For this clonotype: Its antigen is unidentified.

The chain employs TRBV7-2 and TRBJ1-5; the D is unclear. The specimen sequenced was blood. The sequence derives from a human donor in good health. CDR3 nucleotide sequence: TGTGCCAGCAGCTTAGAGTCGTCTCATCTTGATAGCAATCAGCCCCAGCATTTT. Translation gives CASSLESSHLDSNQPQHF.